This T cell receptor (beta chain) was found in a study of cytomegalovirus exposure and HLA in healthy donors. As for the study in general: As released early, the data held about 85 million unique TCRs from HLA-typed donors.

Study-wide findings and caveats: Roughly uniform depth of sequencing across donors was assumed in presence/absence analyses.

As for this clone: Antigen unknown.

Sampled while nominally healthy, donors likely had unrecorded immune exposures. The V end lost 1 base, the J end lost 6 bases, and 9 bases lay between the germline ends. Germline CDR1 is SEHNR and CDR2 is FQNEAQ (reference sequence). The CDR3 sequence is 13 residues long. The PCR had 60 Vbeta and 13 Jbeta primers. The assay was immunoSEQ multiplex PCR, and TCRdb's table has in-frame clones only and misses some. The table has about 120,000 clones, 77% seen once. The gene calls are TRBV7-9 and TRBJ1-2; D ambiguous. The receptor's source is a man aged 35 to 55 in good health and CMV-seropositive. Sequences were obtained from PBMCs. The CDR3 loop is CASSLENMDGYTF. In DNA form, the CDR3 reads TGTGCCAGCAGCTTAGAGAACATGGATGGCTACACCTTC.